Below, 16 T cell receptor beta chains from the same sample are listed, as sequenced in a study of T-cell memory formation after mild COVID-19. TCRdb re-called the 5' RACE reads with MiXCR, one entry per CDR3 protein. The sample carries about 600,000 distinct CDR3 sequences, roughly 20% recorded once. The sequenced material came from PBMCs or a T cell subset sorted from them (not recorded which). The receptors stem from an adult woman who had mild COVID-19 (a few samples of this study predate the infection). Cell type and time point are not known.

This clonotype has a handful of counts. The CDR3 sequence: CATSPGTGVPHEQFF. The CDR3 DNA sequence: TGTGCCACCAGTCCCGGGACAGGGGTTCCCCATGAGCAGTTCTTC. The V call is TRBV24-1, the J call TRBJ2-1; 10 nucleotides line up with TRBD1. Trimming cost V 6 bases and J 8 bases; bases outside gene matches: 9. The CDR3 length is 15 residues. Germline CDR1 reads KGHDR; CDR2 reads SFDVKD.

The sample holds many counts of this clonotype. V usage is TRBV12-3 or TRBV12-4 and J usage is TRBJ2-3; possibly TRBD1 for D (5 bases). CDR3 length: 14 amino acids. The V end lost 6 bases, the J end lost 2 bases, and 12 bases lay between the germline ends. Written as DNA, the CDR3 is TGTGCCAGCAGCCTCAGGGTCTCCACAGATACGCAGTATTTT. Translating it yields CASSLRVSTDTQYF.

This clonotype was recorded many times. CDR3 bases: TGTGCCAGCAGTTTAGGAAACACGAACACTGAAGCTTTCTTT. Residues: CASSLGNTNTEAFF. The V call is TRBV12-3 or TRBV12-4, the J call TRBJ1-1; D is ambiguous. V dropped 1 base and J dropped 1 base, with 7 bases sitting between them. The CDR3 has 14 amino acids.

The chain links TRBV5-5 to TRBJ1-2; D remains unclear. The CDR3 loop spans 13 amino acids. Looked up from germline, CDR1 is SGHKS and CDR2 is YYEKEE (reference sequence). V lost 4 bases and J 7 bases, leaving 14 bases between the germline ends. In DNA form, the CDR3 reads TGTGCCAGCAGCGATCGGACTGCGGGTGGCTACACCTTC. Protein product: CASSDRTAGGYTF.

This clonotype was counted many times. V and J are TRBV5-1 and TRBJ2-6; 7 positions agree with TRBD1. The germline CDR1 and CDR2 sequences are SGHRS and YFSETQ. The CDR3 extends over 18 amino acids. V was pared by 4 bases and J by 0 bases, with 10 bases of the junction left unmatched. The CDR3 loop reads CASSPTAPGGSGANVLTF. In nucleotides, the CDR3 is TGCGCCAGCAGCCCGACGGCCCCAGGGGGCTCTGGGGCCAACGTCCTGACTTTC.

The rearrangement links TRBV9 to TRBJ1-4, with D possibly matching TRBD1 (5 bases). CDR3 size: 16 residues. Germline V lookup: CDR1 SGDLS, CDR2 YYNGEE. V lost 0 bases and J 0 bases, leaving 9 bases between the germline ends. This chain's CDR3 is CASSVDRGSTNEKLFF. The CDR3 coding sequence is TGTGCCAGCAGCGTAGATAGGGGATCAACTAATGAAAAACTGTTTTTT.

The V call is TRBV7-2, the J call TRBJ1-1; D is ambiguous. V lost 1 base, J lost 0 bases, and 6 bases lay in between. Germline lookup yields CDR1 SGHTA and CDR2 FQGNSA. The CDR3 extends over 14 amino acids. CDR3 nucleotide sequence: TGTGCCAGCAGCTTAGTCCCCCTGAACACTGAAGCTTTCTTT. Encoded protein: CASSLVPLNTEAFF.

This clonotype was recorded at least ten times. The chain is built from TRBV5-1 and TRBJ2-2, with D possibly being TRBD2 (5 bases). Germline V gene sequence: CDR1 SGHRS, CDR2 YFSETQ. V lost 0 bases, J lost 3 bases, and 6 bases lay in between. The CDR3 has 14 amino acids. The CDR3 bases are TGCGCCAGCAGCTTGGCCGGGGACACCGGGGAGCTGTTTTTT. This sequence encodes CASSLAGDTGELFF. Complete variable domain (other parts from reference TRBV5-1 and TRBJ2-2): KAGVTQTPRYLIKTRGQQVTLSCSPISGHRSVSWYQQTPGQGLQFLFEYFSETQRNKGNFPGRFSGRQFSNSRSEMNVSTLELGDSALYLCASSLAGDTGELFFGEGSRLTVL.

The V call is TRBV7-9, the J call TRBJ2-1, with D perhaps matching TRBD1 or TRBD2 (5 bases each). The V end lost 7 bases, the J end lost 1 base, and 23 bases lay between the germline ends. The CDR3 is made up of 18 amino acids. Germline V lookup: CDR1 SEHNR, CDR2 FQNEAQ (reference sequence). The CDR3, as DNA: TGTGCCAGCATGAGGGAAGGGGCCGCGTTTAAGTCCTACAATGAGCAGTTCTTC. Amino acid sequence: CASMREGAAFKSYNEQFF.

The genes are TRBV25-1 and TRBJ2-2, with a tentative D call TRBD1 (5 bases). The CDR3 sequence is 14 residues long. V dropped 6 bases and J dropped 3 bases, with 11 bases sitting between them. Germline V CDR1 and CDR2: MGHDK, SYGVNS. This CDR3 is CASSRELDTGELFF. The CDR3 coding sequence is TGTGCCAGCAGCAGGGAATTGGACACCGGGGAGCTGTTTTTT. The whole variable domain, remainder taken from reference TRBV25-1 and TRBJ2-2, is EADIYQTPRYLVIGTGKKITLECSQTMGHDKMYWYQQDPGMELHLIHYSYGVNSTEKGDLSSESTVSRIRTEHFPLTLESARPSHTSQYLCASSRELDTGELFFGEGSRLTVL.

V usage is TRBV6-1 and J usage is TRBJ1-5; D remains ambiguous. CDR3 length: 16 amino acids. The V end lost 7 bases, the J end lost 2 bases, and 18 bases lay between the germline ends. Germline CDR1 is MNHNS and CDR2 is SASEGT. CDR3: CASILSRALGNQPQHF. The CDR3 nucleotides read TGTGCCAGCATCTTATCGCGGGCGCTAGGCAATCAGCCCCAGCATTTT.

The J gene is TRBJ2-1, the V gene TRBV28, with a weak D call TRBD1 (6 bases). Germline-derived CDR1 and CDR2 are MDHEN and SYDVKM. V was pared by 0 bases and J by 8 bases, with 14 bases between. There are 15 residues in the CDR3. This chain's CDR3 is CASSLWAEKGDEQFF. As DNA, the CDR3 is TGTGCCAGCAGTTTATGGGCCGAAAAGGGGGATGAGCAGTTCTTC.

There are a few counts of this clonotype. The V and J genes are TRBV30 and TRBJ2-3, with D possibly matching TRBD2 (5 bases). With 1 base removed from V and 4 bases from J, the gap between germline ends came to 12 bases. The CDR3 sequence is 14 residues long. Germline V gene lookup returns CDR1 GTSNPN and CDR2 SVGIG (reference sequence). CDR3 protein: CAWSGEGVADTQYF. The DNA for the CDR3 is TGTGCCTGGAGTGGAGAGGGAGTGGCAGATACGCAGTATTTT. Based on the CDR3 plus reference TRBV30 and TRBJ2-3, the full variable domain is SQTIHQWPATLVQPVGSPLSLECTVEGTSNPNLYWYRQAAGRGLQLLFYSVGIGQISSEVPQNLSASRPQDRQFILSSKKLLLSDSGFYLCAWSGEGVADTQYFGPGTRLTVL.

This clonotype has only a few counts. The chain links TRBV6-2 or TRBV6-3 to TRBJ2-7, with 13 bases matching TRBD2. Trimming cost V 6 bases and J 3 bases; bases outside gene matches: 8. This CDR3 is 16 amino acids long. CDR1 is MNHEY, CDR2 SVGEGT, per germline. The CDR3 sequence: CASRTGLAGTFYEQYF. As DNA, the CDR3 is TGTGCCAGCAGAACGGGACTAGCGGGAACTTTCTACGAGCAGTACTTC.

Only a few counts were recorded for this clonotype. V gene TRBV12-3 or TRBV12-4 combines with J gene TRBJ2-1, with D hard to call. This CDR3 contains 12 residues. V lost 6 bases and J 8 bases, leaving 11 bases between the germline ends. The CDR3, as DNA: TGTGCCAGCAGCCGGGCAGGCGATGAGCAGTTCTTC. This gives the protein CASSRAGDEQFF.

The V and J genes are TRBV1 and TRBJ2-1; the table names TRBD2, a call not compared with the DNA. TRBV1 is annotated as a pseudogene. This CDR3 has 15 residues. The CDR3 spells CTSRKTSGSPNEQFF. The CDR3 nucleotides are TGCACCAGCAGGAAGACTAGCGGGAGTCCCAATGAGCAGTTCTTC.